Following are 26 T cell receptor beta chains from one sample sequenced in a study of T cells after yellow fever vaccination. MiXCR, applied by TCRdb to the 5' RACE reads, yields one record per CDR3 protein. The repertoire includes a few hundred thousand distinct CDR3 sequences, approximately 10% of them detected once, and over 3% sits in the top ten. The sample consisted of CD4+ T cells sorted from PBMCs, taken 5 days after the yellow fever booster vaccination. All receptors derive from a man aged 18 to 35 who received the YFV17D yellow fever vaccine.

This clonotype showed up just a few times. The chain employs TRBV2 and TRBJ2-2; 9 nucleotides agree with TRBD2. The CDR3 loop spans 15 amino acids. Germline loops: CDR1 SNHLY, CDR2 FYNNEI. V lost 3 bases, J lost 1 base, and 0 bases stayed unmatched. CDR3: CASSETSGNTGELFF. CDR3 in DNA: TGTGCCAGCAGTGAGACTAGCGGGAACACCGGGGAGCTGTTTTTT.

The rearrangement uses TRBV6-1 and TRBJ2-7; tentatively, D is TRBD1 or TRBD2 (6 bases each). Trimming stripped 8 bases from V and 3 bases from J, with 11 bases between. This CDR3 has 12 amino acids. The germline CDR1 and CDR2 sequences are MNHNS and SASEGT. The CDR3: CASSRGLYEQYV. The DNA of the CDR3 is TGTGCCAGCTCCCGGGGGCTCTACGAGCAGTACGTC.

The chain recombines TRBV7-9 with TRBJ1-2; 9 bases agree with TRBD1. The germline gives CDR1 SEHNR, CDR2 FQNEAQ (reference sequence). This CDR3 has 14 amino acids. With 2 bases clipped from V and 6 bases from J, the junction kept 4 bases outside the gene matches. The CDR3 DNA reads as TGTGCCAGCAGCTTATTGACAGGGGGTAATGGCTACACCTTC. This encodes CASSLLTGGNGYTF.

This clonotype was counted between two and nine times. The chain joins TRBV7-2 to TRBJ1-6; no firm D call. Germline-derived CDR1 and CDR2 are SGHTA and FQGNSA. There are 12 residues in the CDR3. V dropped 1 base and J dropped 10 bases, with 5 bases sitting between them. CDR3 in amino acids: CASSLVTSPLHF. CDR3 bases: TGTGCCAGCAGCTTAGTTACATCACCCCTCCACTTT.

This clonotype was seen at least ten times. The chain uses TRBV7-9 and TRBJ2-5; weak D call: TRBD2 (6 bases). The CDR3 length is 13 residues. Trimming left V 5 bases short and J 4 bases short, with 11 bases between. In germline, CDR1 is SEHNR, CDR2 FQNEAQ (reference sequence). In DNA, the CDR3 is TGTGCCAGCAGCCAGACTAGTGGAGAGACCCAGTACTTC. It specifies CASSQTSGETQYF.

There are a few counts of this clonotype. V and J are TRBV18 and TRBJ1-5; TRBD1 might be the D (5 bases). Trimming cost V 4 bases and J 4 bases, with 11 bases left between them. CDR3 length equals 14 residues. Per the germline V gene, CDR1 is KGHSH and CDR2 is LQKENI. Here the CDR3 reads CASSRDGGNQPQHF. The CDR3 DNA sequence: TGTGCCAGCTCACGGGACGGCGGTAATCAGCCCCAGCATTTT. Combining the CDR3 with reference TRBV18 and TRBJ1-5 gives the whole variable domain NAGVMQNPRHLVRRRGQEARLRCSPMKGHSHVYWYRQLPEEGLKFMVYLQKENIIDESGMPKERFSAEFPKEGPSILRIQQVVRGDSAAYFCASSRDGGNQPQHFGDGTRLSIL.

This clonotype was seen many times. The rearrangement joins TRBV12-3 or TRBV12-4 to TRBJ2-7; D not resolved. V was trimmed by 0 bases and J by 2 bases, leaving 5 bases between them. The CDR3 totals 13 residues. As DNA, the CDR3 is TGTGCCAGCAGTTTAGCAGGTACCTACGAGCAGTACTTC. Translating gives CASSLAGTYEQYF.

There are a few counts of this clonotype. This chain uses TRBV7-3 with TRBJ2-6, with unresolved D. Germline CDR1 and CDR2: SGHTA and FQGTGA. The V and J ends lost 3 bases and 2 bases respectively, with 8 bases between them. The CDR3 totals 15 residues. CDR3 nucleotides: TGTGCCAGCAGCTTGGCTATTACTGGGGCCAACGTCCTGACTTTC. Translation gives CASSLAITGANVLTF.

This clonotype was counted a few times. The chain recombines TRBV7-2 with TRBJ2-3; D possibly corresponds to TRBD2 (6 bases). The CDR3 sequence is 13 residues long. V was shortened by 6 bases and J by 6 bases, with 13 bases between the two germline ends. Germline assignment: CDR1 SGHTA and CDR2 FQGNSA. CDR3 DNA: TGTGCCAGCAGTGGGGGGAAAGGGGATACGCAGTATTTT. It encodes CASSGGKGDTQYF.

This clonotype was found many times. This rearrangement joins TRBV7-9 to TRBJ2-3; D unresolved. V lost 1 base and J 3 bases, leaving 8 bases between the germline ends. Looked up from germline, CDR1 is SEHNR and CDR2 is FQNEAQ (reference sequence). This CDR3 has 14 residues. The CDR3 loop reads CASSLGTTTDTQYF. As DNA, the CDR3 is TGTGCCAGCAGCTTAGGTACGACGACAGATACGCAGTATTTT.

V usage is TRBV4-2 and J usage is TRBJ1-1; 7 nucleotides align to TRBD1. This CDR3 contains 14 residues. Germline lookup yields CDR1 LGHNA and CDR2 YNFKEQ. With V trimmed by 1 base and J by 6 bases, 5 bases remained unmatched. CDR3 protein: CASSQVDRVPEAFF. DNA of the CDR3: TGTGCCAGCAGCCAAGTCGACAGGGTTCCTGAAGCTTTCTTT.

This clonotype was seen a few times. This chain uses TRBV6-7 with TRBJ2-7; D is undetermined. TRBV6-7 is identified as an open reading frame with a role that is uncertain. The CDR3 totals 10 residues. The V end lost 2 bases, the J end lost 5 bases, and 1 base lay between the germline ends. The CDR3: CASSYHEQYF. CDR3 DNA: TGTGCCAGCAGTTACCACGAGCAGTACTTC.

The V gene is TRBV10-3, the J gene TRBJ2-7; 13 bases agree with TRBD2. J was trimmed by 4 bases and V by 4 bases; bases with no gene match: 7. CDR1 ENHRY and CDR2 SYGVKD come from the germline V gene. The CDR3 is 16 amino acids. The CDR3 region is CAISVGTSGETYEQYF. The CDR3 DNA reads as TGTGCCATCAGTGTCGGGACTAGCGGGGAGACTTACGAGCAGTACTTC.

The sample holds a few counts of this clonotype. V and J are TRBV5-4 and TRBJ2-3, with TRBD2 matching 7 bases. V dropped 4 bases and J dropped 2; count of bases not matched to a gene: 7. CDR1 SGHNT and CDR2 YYREEE come from the germline V gene (reference sequence). The CDR3 is 15 amino acids. The CDR3 DNA is TGTGCCAGCAGCGGGGGGGGACTTGCCACAGATACGCAGTATTTT. Protein: CASSGGGLATDTQYF.

The rearrangement uses TRBV11-2 and TRBJ2-1; tentatively, D is TRBD2 (6 bases). The CDR3 is 19 amino acids. Germline assignment: CDR1 SGHAT and CDR2 FQNNGV. V dropped 6 bases and J dropped 5 bases, with 29 bases sitting between them. The DNA for the CDR3 is TGTGCCAGCAGAAGCTTAGCGGTGTCGAGGTCGGGGAATAACAATGAGCAGTTCTTC. Amino acids: CASRSLAVSRSGNNNEQFF.

In DNA form, the CDR3 reads TGTGCCAGCATGAGCCTCGACAGGGGGTTAGGCAATGAGCAGTTCTTC. Amino acids: CASMSLDRGLGNEQFF. The V call is TRBV3-1, the J call TRBJ2-1; 9 bases agree with TRBD1. Germline V lookup: CDR1 LGHDT, CDR2 YNNKEL (reference sequence). V dropped 7 bases and J dropped 6; count of bases not matched to a gene: 13. This CDR3 region has 16 residues.

The chain employs TRBV15 and TRBJ2-3, with D possibly matching TRBD1 (6 bases). This CDR3 has 14 residues. V lost 1 base and J lost 3, with 8 bases in between. CDR1 is LNHNV, CDR2 YYDKDF, per germline (reference sequence). Written as DNA, the CDR3 is TGTGCCACCAGCAGAGGACAGGATACAGATACGCAGTATTTT. Protein product: CATSRGQDTDTQYF.

The sample holds a few counts of this clonotype. This rearrangement joins TRBV5-1 to TRBJ2-5, with unresolved D. Germline CDR1 SGHRS, CDR2 YFSETQ. The CDR3 consists of 11 residues. With 2 bases removed from V and 5 bases from J, the gap between germline ends came to 4 bases. CDR3 DNA: TGCGCCAGCAGCTTCGATGAGACCCAGTACTTC. It encodes CASSFDETQYF.

This clonotype was counted ten times or more. The CDR3 region is CASSLGYRASGNTIYF. CDR3 DNA: TGCGCCAGCAGCTTGGGGTACAGAGCCTCTGGAAACACCATATATTTT. This chain uses TRBV5-1 with TRBJ1-3; D not resolved. V gave up 0 bases and J gave up 0 bases, with 10 bases separating them. Germline V CDR1 and CDR2: SGHRS, YFSETQ. The CDR3 sequence is 16 residues long.

This clonotype was seen at least ten times. V and J are TRBV24-1 and TRBJ2-1, with 9 bases matching TRBD2. The CDR3 spans 15 residues. Trimming took 2 bases from V and 10 from J; bases not matched to a gene: 8. The germline V gene has CDR1 KGHDR and CDR2 SFDVKD. The CDR3 DNA reads TGTGCCACCAGTGATTACAGCGGGGGGTCCCCCGAGCAGTTCTTC. Translated, it gives CATSDYSGGSPEQFF.

In its sample, this clonotype was seen a few times. This chain uses TRBV5-1 with TRBJ2-1, with no clear D. V gave up 1 base and J gave up 7 bases, with 9 bases separating them. This CDR3 contains 13 residues. CDR1 and CDR2 (germline): SGHRS, YFSETQ. CDR3 region: CASSLSVGNEQFF. The CDR3 region has the DNA TGCGCCAGCAGCTTGTCAGTGGGGAATGAGCAGTTCTTC.

This clonotype was found a few times. The chain combines TRBV4-1 with TRBJ2-5; weak D call: TRBD2 (5 bases). Germline V gene sequence: CDR1 MGHRA, CDR2 YSYEKL. The CDR3 sequence is 16 residues long. The germline V and J ends were trimmed by 0 bases and 5 bases, with 16 bases remaining between them. The chain's CDR3 is CASSQDRKGAMETQYF. DNA for the CDR3: TGCGCCAGCAGCCAAGATCGGAAGGGAGCGATGGAGACCCAGTACTTC.

This clonotype was detected many times. The V and J genes are TRBV6-5 and TRBJ2-3; D uncertain. V shed 5 bases and J shed 4 bases, with 16 bases lying between them. Germline CDR1 is MNHEY and CDR2 is SVGAGI. The CDR3 length is 15 residues. In DNA form, the CDR3 reads TGTGCCAGCAGTCCATGGACCGCAGTAGCAGATACGCAGTATTTT. It translates to CASSPWTAVADTQYF.

The CDR3 protein is CAISESYQGNSPLHF. CDR3 coding DNA: TGTGCCATCAGTGAGTCGTACCAGGGTAATTCACCCCTCCACTTT. The chain employs TRBV10-3 and TRBJ1-6; perhaps TRBD1 as D (5 bases). CDR3 length: 15 amino acids. Trimming left V 0 bases short and J 6 bases short, with 9 bases between. Germline loops: CDR1 ENHRY, CDR2 SYGVKD.

The gene calls are TRBV7-9 and TRBJ2-1; 7 bases agree with TRBD1. J gave up 4 bases and V 4 bases, and 4 bases lay outside the gene matches. CDR3 length: 14 amino acids. Germline CDR1 and CDR2: SEHNR and FQNEAQ (reference sequence). This chain's CDR3 is CASSSRDSYNEQFF. The CDR3 bases are TGTGCCAGCAGCTCCCGGGACAGTTACAATGAGCAGTTCTTC.

The rearrangement uses TRBV28 and TRBJ1-1; D possibly corresponds to TRBD1 (5 bases). Trimming shortened V by 5 bases and J by 0 bases, and 13 bases separated the two germline ends. Germline-derived CDR1 and CDR2 are MDHEN and SYDVKM. This CDR3 region has 15 residues. CDR3 loop: CASSPPAGMNTEAFF. The CDR3 DNA reads as TGTGCCAGCAGTCCTCCCGCAGGGATGAACACTGAAGCTTTCTTT. The variable domain in full, completed from reference TRBV28 and TRBJ1-1, reads DVKVTQSSRYLVKRTGEKVFLECVQDMDHENMFWYRQDPGLGLRLIYFSYDVKMKEKGDIPEGYSVSREKKERFSLILESASTNQTSMYLCASSPPAGMNTEAFFGQGTRLTVV.